The clone carrying this T cell receptor beta chain showed up just once. The data are from a study of OX40 agonist ivuxolimab in advanced cancers. Per the germline V gene, CDR1 is SGHRS and CDR2 is YFSETQ. The CDR3 covers 15 residues. V was cut by 3 bases and J by 7 bases, with 16 bases left in between. The protocol was immunoSEQ multiplex PCR, while the TCRdb copy is restricted to in-frame clones and leaves out a portion. The sample has 65,000 to 85,000 clones, around 80% seen once. The TCR sequence derives from an adult with an advanced solid tumor such as melanoma, head and neck, liver or kidney cancer. The sequenced sample was CD4+ or CD8+ T cells sorted from blood, obtained in a trial of the OX40 agonist ivuxolimab. The chain uses TRBV5-1 and TRBJ1-4; D is unresolved. The CDR3 region has the DNA TGCGCCAGCAGCTCCGAAGGGAGCCGGGGTGAAAAACTGTTTTTT. It codes for CASSSEGSRGEKLFF.